The clone carrying this T cell receptor (beta chain) was counted ten times or more. Its specificity is unknown. This sample was taken from a study of early T cells in non-severe SARS-CoV-2 infection. Notes on the study in general: Anti-spike CD8 responses were favored by VDJdb matching, which missed private and CD4 specificities.

The CDR3 is 11 amino acids. In germline, CDR1 is SQVTM, CDR2 ANQGSEA. V shed 4 bases, J shed 6 bases, and the junction held 1 base outside the gene matches. TCRdb redid the calling of the 5' RACE reads with MiXCR, one entry per CDR3 protein. The table shows tens of thousands of distinct CDR3 sequences, with 8% occurring only once. The TCR sequence derives from an adult who was a healthcare worker with PCR-confirmed SARS-CoV-2 infection or an uninfected control (not recorded which). Sequencing used whole blood. The chain employs TRBV29-1 and TRBJ1-1, with 8 bases aligning to TRBD1. The CDR3 DNA reads TGCAGCGTTGCAGGGGGCTCTGAAGCTTTCTTT. This gives the protein CSVAGGSEAFF.